In this sample, the clone carrying this T cell receptor beta chain turned up once. No antigen is known for it. These data originate in a study of shared clonotypes between healthy human individuals. In the naive CD8 group, cells lacked CD45RO and were positively selected for CCR7, so terminally differentiated effector memory CD45RA+ cells were left out. The donors, all of them Caucasian adults, lived in Nashville, Tennessee. Profiling relied on immunoSEQ multiplex PCR, and the TCRdb table lists in-frame clones only, not all of them. In the table there are over 2 million clones, just under 95% of which are singletons. Trimming pared 4 bases from V and 9 bases from J, leaving 22 bases between. The CDR3 is 16 residues long. The V gene's germline CDR1 is MNHEY and CDR2 SMNVEV (reference sequence). Notes on the study in general: Rarefaction indicated that sorted-subset sequencing remained incomplete although depth was large. Some naive CD4 clonotypes, roughly 5%, turned up in common across four donors. Apart from blood, nothing was sampled; tissue repertoires likely differ.

The chain links TRBV27 to TRBJ2-1, with D perhaps TRBD2 (5 bases). The sequencing sample was made of naive CD8+ T cells sorted from blood. The receptor was derived from a man aged 18-30 years in good health. CDR3: CASSYPLAEGFGEQFF. The CDR3 DNA sequence: TGTGCCAGCAGTTACCCCCTCGCAGAGGGCTTCGGTGAGCAGTTCTTC.